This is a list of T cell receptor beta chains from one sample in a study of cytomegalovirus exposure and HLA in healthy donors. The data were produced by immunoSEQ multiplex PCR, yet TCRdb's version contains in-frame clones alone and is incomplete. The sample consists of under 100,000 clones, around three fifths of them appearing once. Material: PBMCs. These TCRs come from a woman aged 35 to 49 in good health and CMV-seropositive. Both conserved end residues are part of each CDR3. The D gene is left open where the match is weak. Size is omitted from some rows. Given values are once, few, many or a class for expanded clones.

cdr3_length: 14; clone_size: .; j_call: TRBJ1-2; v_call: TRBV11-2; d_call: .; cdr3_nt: TGTGCCAGCAGCCGGAGGGGGGGCAACGATGGCTACACCTTC; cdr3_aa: CASSRRGGNDGYTF
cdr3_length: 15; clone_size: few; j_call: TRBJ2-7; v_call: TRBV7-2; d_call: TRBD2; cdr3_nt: TGTGCCAGCAGTTATACTAGCGGCCCCCCCTACGAGCAGTACTTC; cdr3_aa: CASSYTSGPPYEQYF
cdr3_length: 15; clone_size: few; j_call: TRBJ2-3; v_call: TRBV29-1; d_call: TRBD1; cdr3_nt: TGCAGCGTTGATTTCCGGGACAGTATCACAGATACGCAGTATTTT; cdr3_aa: CSVDFRDSITDTQYF
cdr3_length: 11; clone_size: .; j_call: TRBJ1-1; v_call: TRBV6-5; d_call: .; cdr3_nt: TGTGCCAGCACCCAAGACGGGGAAGCTTTCTTT; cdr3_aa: CASTQDGEAFF
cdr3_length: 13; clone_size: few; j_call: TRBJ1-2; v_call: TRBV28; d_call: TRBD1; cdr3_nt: TGTGCCAGCAGGCCACAGGGGAACTATGGCTACACCTTC; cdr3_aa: CASRPQGNYGYTF
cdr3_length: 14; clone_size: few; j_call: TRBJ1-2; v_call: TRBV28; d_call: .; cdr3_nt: TGTGCCAGCAGCACGGGGGTTGGAAGCTATGGCTACACCTTC; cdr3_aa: CASSTGVGSYGYTF
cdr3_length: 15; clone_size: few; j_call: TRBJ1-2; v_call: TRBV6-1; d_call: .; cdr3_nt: TGTGCCAGCAGTGAATGGGCGGGGAGCGTTTGGGGCTACACCTTC; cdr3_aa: CASSEWAGSVWGYTF
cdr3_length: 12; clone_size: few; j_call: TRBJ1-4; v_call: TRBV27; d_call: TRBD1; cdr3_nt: TGTGCCAGCCGGGACAGGGTCGAAAAACTGTTTTTT; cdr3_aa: CASRDRVEKLFF
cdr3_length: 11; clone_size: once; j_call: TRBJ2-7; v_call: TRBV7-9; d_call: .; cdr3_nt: TGTGCCAGCAGTGGGCAGTACGAGCAGTACTTC; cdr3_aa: CASSGQYEQYF
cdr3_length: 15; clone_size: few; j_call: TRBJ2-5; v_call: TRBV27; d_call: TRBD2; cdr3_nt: TGTGCCAGCAGTTTATTCGGGGGGTACCAAGAGACCCAGTACTTC; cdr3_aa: CASSLFGGYQETQYF
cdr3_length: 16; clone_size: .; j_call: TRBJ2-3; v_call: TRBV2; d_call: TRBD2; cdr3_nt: TGTGCCAGCAGCGGACTAGCGGGGCCTAGCACAGATACGCAGTATTTT; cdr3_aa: CASSGLAGPSTDTQYF
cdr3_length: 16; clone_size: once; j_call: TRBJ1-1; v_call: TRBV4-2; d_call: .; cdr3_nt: TGTGCCAGCAGCCAGAGCGGGACGGGCCCTGCCACTGAAGCTTTCTTT; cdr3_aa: CASSQSGTGPATEAFF
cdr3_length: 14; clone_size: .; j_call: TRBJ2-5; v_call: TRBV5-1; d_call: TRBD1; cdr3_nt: TGCGCCAGCAGCAGGACAGGGCCCGGGGAGACCCAGTACTTC; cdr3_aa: CASSRTGPGETQYF
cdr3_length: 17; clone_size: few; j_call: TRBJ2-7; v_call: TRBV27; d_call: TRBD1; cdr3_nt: TGTGCCAGCAGTTCAGTTGTTTTCGGGACAGAAGTGTACGAGCAGTACTTC; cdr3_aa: CASSSVVFGTEVYEQYF
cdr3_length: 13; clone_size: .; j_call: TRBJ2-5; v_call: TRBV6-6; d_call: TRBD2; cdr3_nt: TGTGCCAGCAGTTTAGCGGGAGACGGGACCCAGTACTTC; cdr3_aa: CASSLAGDGTQYF
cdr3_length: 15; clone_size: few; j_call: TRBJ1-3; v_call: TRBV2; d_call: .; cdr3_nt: TGTGCCAGCAGGGATAGGGGGATGACTGGAAACACCATATATTTT; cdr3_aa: CASRDRGMTGNTIYF
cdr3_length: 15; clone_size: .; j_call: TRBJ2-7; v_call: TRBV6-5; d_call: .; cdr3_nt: TGTGCCAGCAGTTACGAGGCAGGGTTTGGGTACGAGCAGTACTTC; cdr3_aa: CASSYEAGFGYEQYF
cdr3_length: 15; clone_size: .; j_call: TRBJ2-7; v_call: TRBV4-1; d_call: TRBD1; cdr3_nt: TGCGCCAGCAGCCTGGGACAGGGGGGCTCCTACGAGCAGTACTTC; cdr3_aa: CASSLGQGGSYEQYF
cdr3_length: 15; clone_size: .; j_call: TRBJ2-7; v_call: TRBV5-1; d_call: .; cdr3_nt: TGCGCCAGCAGCTTGGCCTGGGGGCGAGGATACGAGCAGTACTTC; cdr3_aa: CASSLAWGRGYEQYF
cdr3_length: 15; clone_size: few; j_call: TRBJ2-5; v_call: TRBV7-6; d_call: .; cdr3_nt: TGTGCCAGCAGCTTAGCGCCGGGAGCCCAAGAGACCCAGTACTTC; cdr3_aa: CASSLAPGAQETQYF
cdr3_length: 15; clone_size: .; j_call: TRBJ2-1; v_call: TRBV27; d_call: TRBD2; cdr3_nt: TGTGCCAGCAGTTTAGGGACTAGCGGGGACAATGAGCAGTTCTTC; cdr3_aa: CASSLGTSGDNEQFF
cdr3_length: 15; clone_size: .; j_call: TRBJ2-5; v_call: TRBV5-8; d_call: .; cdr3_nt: TGTGCCAGCAGCTTGTATTTCTCCGGTAAAGAGACCCAGTACTTC; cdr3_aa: CASSLYFSGKETQYF
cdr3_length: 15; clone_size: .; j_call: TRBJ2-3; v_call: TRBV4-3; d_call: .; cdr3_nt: TGCGCCAGCAGCCAAGATTCGGCGGGGCGGGATACGCAGTATTTT; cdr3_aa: CASSQDSAGRDTQYF
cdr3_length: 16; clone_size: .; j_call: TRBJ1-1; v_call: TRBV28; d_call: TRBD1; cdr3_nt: TGTGCCAGCAGTTTCTTACAGGGGTTGGGGGTCACTGAAGCTTTCTTT; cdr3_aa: CASSFLQGLGVTEAFF
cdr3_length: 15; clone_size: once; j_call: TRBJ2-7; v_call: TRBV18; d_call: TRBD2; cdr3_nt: TGTGCCAGCTCACCCCAGGGAGCGGGAGTAGGCGAGCAGTACTTC; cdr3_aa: CASSPQGAGVGEQYF
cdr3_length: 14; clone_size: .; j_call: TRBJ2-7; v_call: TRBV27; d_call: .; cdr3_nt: TGTGCCAGCAGTGACCGACATCTTTCCTACGAGCAGTACTTC; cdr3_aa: CASSDRHLSYEQYF
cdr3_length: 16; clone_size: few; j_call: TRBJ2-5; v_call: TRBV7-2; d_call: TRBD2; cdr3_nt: TGTGCCAGCAGCCGGGGGACTAGCGGGAGGTCAGAGACCCAGTACTTC; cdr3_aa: CASSRGTSGRSETQYF
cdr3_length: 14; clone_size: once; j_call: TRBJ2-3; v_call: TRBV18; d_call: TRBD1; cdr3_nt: TGTGCCAGCTCCGGGACAGGGAGCACAGATACGCAGTATTTT; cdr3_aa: CASSGTGSTDTQYF
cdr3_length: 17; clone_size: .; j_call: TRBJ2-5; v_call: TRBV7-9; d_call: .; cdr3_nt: TGTGCCAGCAGCTTAGCCATCTCACGAGGCAGTAGAGAGACCCAGTACTTC; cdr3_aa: CASSLAISRGSRETQYF
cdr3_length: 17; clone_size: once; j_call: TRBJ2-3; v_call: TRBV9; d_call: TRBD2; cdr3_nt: TGTGCCAGCAGCGCACCTTCACTAGCGGGAGAGACAGATACGCAGTATTTT; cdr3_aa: CASSAPSLAGETDTQYF
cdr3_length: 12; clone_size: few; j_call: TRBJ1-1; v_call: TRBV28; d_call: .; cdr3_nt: TGTGCCAGCACCGGGGTGAACACTGAAGCTTTCTTT; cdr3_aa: CASTGVNTEAFF
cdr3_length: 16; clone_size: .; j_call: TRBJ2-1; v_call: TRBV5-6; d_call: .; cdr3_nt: TGTGCCAGCAGCCTCCGACTACTAGCTTCCTACAATGAGCAGTTCTTC; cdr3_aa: CASSLRLLASYNEQFF
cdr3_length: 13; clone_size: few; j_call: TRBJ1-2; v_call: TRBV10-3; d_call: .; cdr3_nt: TGTGCCATCAGCGGCCAGGGATCGGATGGCTACACCTTC; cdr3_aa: CAISGQGSDGYTF
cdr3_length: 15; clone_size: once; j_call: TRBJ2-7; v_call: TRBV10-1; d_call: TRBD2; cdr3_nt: TGCGCCGGTCCACCAAATAGCGGGACAAAAGAGGAGCAGTACTTC; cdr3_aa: CAGPPNSGTKEEQYF
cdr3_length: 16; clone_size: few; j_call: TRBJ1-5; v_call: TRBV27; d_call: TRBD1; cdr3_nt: TGTGCCAGCCGGGACAGGGGGCGCGTCGGCAATCAGCCCCAGCATTTT; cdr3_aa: CASRDRGRVGNQPQHF
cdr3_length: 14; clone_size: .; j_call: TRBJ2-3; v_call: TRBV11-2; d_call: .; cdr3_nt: TGTGCCAGCAGCCCTTCTGGGCTGTCAGATACGCAGTATTTT; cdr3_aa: CASSPSGLSDTQYF
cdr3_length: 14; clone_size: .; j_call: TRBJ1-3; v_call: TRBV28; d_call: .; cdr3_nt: TGTGCCAGCACCCCTGGCAGCCTTGGAGGCACCATATATTTT; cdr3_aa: CASTPGSLGGTIYF
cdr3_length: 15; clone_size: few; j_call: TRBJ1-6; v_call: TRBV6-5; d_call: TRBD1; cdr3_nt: TGTGCCAGCCACGAAGGGACAGGGTATAATTCACCCCTCCACTTT; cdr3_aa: CASHEGTGYNSPLHF
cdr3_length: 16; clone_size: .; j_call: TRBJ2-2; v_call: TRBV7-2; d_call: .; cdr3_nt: TGTGCCAGCAGCAATGGACTACTAACGAACACCGGGGAGCTGTTTTTT; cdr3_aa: CASSNGLLTNTGELFF
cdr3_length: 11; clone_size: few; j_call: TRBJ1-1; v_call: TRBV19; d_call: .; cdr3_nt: TGTGCCAGTAGTATGCGGGCTGAAGCTTTCTTT; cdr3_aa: CASSMRAEAFF
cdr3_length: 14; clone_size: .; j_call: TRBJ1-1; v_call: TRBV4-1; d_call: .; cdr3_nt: TGCGCCAGCAGCCAAGAAGGACAGCTCACTGAAGCTTTCTTT; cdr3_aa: CASSQEGQLTEAFF
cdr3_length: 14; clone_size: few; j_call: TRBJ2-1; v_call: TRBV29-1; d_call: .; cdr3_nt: TGCAGCGTTGACGGGACAACCTCCTACAATGAGCAGTTCTTC; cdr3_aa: CSVDGTTSYNEQFF
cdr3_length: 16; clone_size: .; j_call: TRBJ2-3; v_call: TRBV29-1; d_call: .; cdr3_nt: TGCAGCGTTGAAGACGCGAGGGATTCCGATCCAGATACGCAGTATTTT; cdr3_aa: CSVEDARDSDPDTQYF
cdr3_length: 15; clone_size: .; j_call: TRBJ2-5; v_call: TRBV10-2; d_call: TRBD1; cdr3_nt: TGCGCCAGCACCCGGGACAGATACCTCCAAGAGACCCAGTACTTC; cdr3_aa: CASTRDRYLQETQYF
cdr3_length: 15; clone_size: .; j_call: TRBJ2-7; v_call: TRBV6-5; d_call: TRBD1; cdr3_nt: TGTGCCAGCAGACATTCGGGCAGGGGGCAGGTCGGGCAGTACTTC; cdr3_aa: CASRHSGRGQVGQYF
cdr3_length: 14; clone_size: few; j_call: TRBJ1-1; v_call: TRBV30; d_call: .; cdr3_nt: TGTGCCTGGAGATCCCCAGGGCTGGGCACTGAAGCTTTCTTT; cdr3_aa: CAWRSPGLGTEAFF
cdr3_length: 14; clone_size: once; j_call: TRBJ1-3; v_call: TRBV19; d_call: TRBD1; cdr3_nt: TGTGCCACGCTGGACAGGAGAACTGGAAACACCATATATTTT; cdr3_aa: CATLDRRTGNTIYF